These 10 T cell receptor beta chains share one sample of origin, sequenced in a study of blood T cell repertoires in COVID-19. Using immunoSEQ multiplex PCR, the repertoire was profiled, and TCRdb retains in-frame clones only, with some absent. The sample shows a few hundred thousand clones, around 90% of them seen only once. The sample was peripheral blood. The source is a man between 60 and 75 years old with acute or convalescent COVID-19.

This clone came up once. The chain has TRBV7-2 and TRBJ1-3; D unresolved. CDR1 is SGHTA and CDR2 is FQGNSA in the germline V gene. The CDR3 is made up of 14 amino acids. V was pared by 6 bases and J by 8 bases, with 17 bases between. CDR3 sequence reads: CASRQTVGGDTIYF. CDR3 nucleotide sequence: TGTGCCAGCAGACAGACGGTGGGAGGAGACACCATATATTTT.

The V and J genes are TRBV11-1 and TRBJ1-3; no clear D. Trimming pared 5 bases from V and 0 bases from J, leaving 11 bases between. CDR3 length: 15 residues. CDR1 is SGHAT and CDR2 is FQDESV in the germline V gene (reference sequence). CDR3 in DNA: TGTGCCAGCAGCCTCCGGGTGGACTCTGGAAACACCATATATTTT. This gives the protein CASSLRVDSGNTIYF.

The sample holds one count of this clone. The rearrangement uses TRBV11-1 and TRBJ2-7; TRBD1 matches at 12 bases. Germline V gene data show CDR1 as SGHAT and CDR2 as FQDESV (reference sequence). The length of the CDR3 is 14 residues. The V segment lost 2 bases and the J segment 6 bases; nucleotides outside the gene matches: 2. CDR3 sequence reads: CASSLRDRGREQYF. The CDR3 nucleotides read TGTGCCAGCAGCTTAAGGGACAGGGGGCGCGAGCAGTACTTC.

The gene calls are TRBV30 and TRBJ1-2; no reliable D call. Germline CDR1 and CDR2: GTSNPN and SVGIG (reference sequence). Trimming left V 2 bases short and J 13 bases short, with 20 bases between. The CDR3 runs to 13 residues. CDR3 amino acids: CAWSTGSQREITF. The CDR3 nucleotides are TGTGCCTGGAGTACCGGCAGCCAGCGGGAAATCACCTTC. The entire variable domain, with the rest obtained from reference TRBV30 and TRBJ1-2, is as follows: SQTIHQWPATLVQPVGSPLSLECTVEGTSNPNLYWYRQAAGRGLQLLFYSVGIGQISSEVPQNLSASRPQDRQFILSSKKLLLSDSGFYLCAWSTGSQREITFGSGTRLTVV.

The chain carries TRBV5-1 and TRBJ1-5; D remains ambiguous. V was shortened by 4 bases and J by 4 bases, with 12 bases between the two germline ends. This CDR3 has 14 amino acids. CDR1 and CDR2 (germline): SGHRS, YFSETQ. Written as DNA, the CDR3 is TGCGCCAGCAGCCTCAACTATAATAATCAGCCCCAGCATTTT. This gives the protein CASSLNYNNQPQHF.

In DNA form, the CDR3 reads TGTGCCAGCTCCTCGACAGGGGGCGAAACTGAAGCTTTCTTT. It is translated as CASSSTGGETEAFF. The genes are TRBV18 and TRBJ1-1; 10 nucleotides match TRBD1. Per the germline V gene, CDR1 is KGHSH and CDR2 is LQKENI. This CDR3 is 14 amino acids long. J gave up 5 bases and V 6 bases, and 6 bases lay outside the gene matches.

The rearrangement uses TRBV28 and TRBJ2-1; 9 bases match TRBD1. V was clipped by 3 bases and J by 2 bases; unmatched bases: 20. This CDR3 is 21 amino acids long. Germline V gene lookup returns CDR1 MDHEN and CDR2 SYDVKM. CDR3 sequence reads: CASSFGGFVFNGTGPYNEQFF. The CDR3 DNA is TGTGCCAGCAGTTTCGGAGGTTTCGTCTTCAACGGGACAGGGCCCTACAATGAGCAGTTCTTC. Drawing the rest from reference TRBV28 and TRBJ2-1, the complete variable domain is DVKVTQSSRYLVKRTGEKVFLECVQDMDHENMFWYRQDPGLGLRLIYFSYDVKMKEKGDIPEGYSVSREKKERFSLILESASTNQTSMYLCASSFGGFVFNGTGPYNEQFFGPGTRLTVL.

The CDR3: CASSPEAGQSYEQYF. The CDR3 bases are TGTGCCAGCAGCCCTGAGGCAGGGCAATCCTACGAGCAGTACTTC. The chain combines TRBV7-3 with TRBJ2-7; maybe TRBD1 (5 bases). CDR1 and CDR2 (germline): SGHTA, FQGTGA. The CDR3 length is 15 residues. Trimming pared 5 bases from V and 1 base from J, leaving 15 bases between.

This clone was observed once. A read error may account for a junction end that differs from germline. The chain has TRBV7-9 and TRBJ2-1, with 9 bases lining up with TRBD2. CDR1 SEHNR and CDR2 FQNEAQ come from the germline V gene (reference sequence). The CDR3 extends over 16 amino acids. The DNA of the CDR3 is TGTGCCAGCAGCTTAGGACTAGCGGAGGGGTACAAGGAGCAGTTCTTC. This encodes CASSLGLAEGYKEQFF. Together with reference TRBV7-9 and TRBJ2-1, the CDR3 gives the full variable domain: DTGVSQNPRHKITKRGQNVTFRCDPISEHNRLYWYRQTLGQGPEFLTYFQNEAQLEKSRLLSDRFSAERPKGSFSTLEIQRTEQGDSAMYLCASSLGLAEGYKEQFFGPGTRLTVL.

This clone was detected once. V usage is TRBV4-3 and J usage is TRBJ1-4, with 9 nucleotides matching TRBD1. Germline V gives CDR1 LGHNA, CDR2 YSLEER. CDR3 length: 15 residues. Trimming at V came to 2 bases and at J to 6 bases, leaving 4 bases not matched to a gene. CDR3 coding DNA: TGCGCCAGCAGCCAAATTACAGGGGGCGATGAAAAACTGTTTTTT. Protein product: CASSQITGGDEKLFF.